This T cell receptor (beta chain) emerged from a study of post-analysis software for immune sequencing data. Study overall: Both relapsing-remitting and secondary progressive multiple sclerosis featured among the disease courses, as did progressive-relapsing multiple sclerosis. The study, taken as a whole, reports: Strong co-clustering by F measure was seen for same-batch samples. Five TRBV segments, including TRBV5-6, TRBV5-1 and TRBV20-1, were more frequent in patients than controls.

The TCR beta cDNA libraries carried unique molecular identifiers. The yield from about 1 to 10 million T cells was 500,000 or so cDNA molecules in total. TCRdb passed the PCR reads through MiXCR, listing each CDR3 protein once. This table holds hundreds of thousands of distinct CDR3 sequences, less than 35% found once. Trimming pared 10 bases from V and 5 bases from J, leaving 14 bases between. The CDR3 extends over 12 amino acids. Germline loops: CDR1 WSHSY, CDR2 SAAADI. Note on this clonotype: Its antigen is as yet unknown.

The source material was blood. The TCR was taken from a girl between 5 and 17 years old with multiple sclerosis. V usage is TRBV10-2 and J usage is TRBJ1-2; D possibly corresponds to TRBD1 (5 bases). CDR3 sequence: CATRGGVYGYTF. The DNA of the CDR3 is TGCGCCACACGCGGGGGAGTTTATGGCTACACCTTC.